This entry describes one T cell receptor (beta chain). What antigen it recognizes has not been identified. Nothing much larger sits one base from this clone, and base qualities are not available. Another Seattle source contributed samples from volunteer blood donors who had recovered from COVID-19. Each collaborating institution followed its own protocols to collect whole blood in K2EDTA tubes. For TCRbeta analysis, collaborators shipped samples as frozen whole blood, isolated PBMCs, or DNA extracted from either of those sample types. This sample is drawn from a study of blood T cell repertoires in COVID-19 (dated by TCRdb to 2018 to 2021). Describing the broader study: Samples from collaborators originated in the United States, Italy and Spain and spanned both the acute and convalescent phases of COVID-19. The prospective study material was composed of cDNA or gDNA derived from T cells, B-cell-depleted T cells, or PBMCs. The dataset comprised deeply sampled blood TCRbeta repertoires from subjects exposed to, actively infected with, or recovered from COVID-19. A freely available public database, intended as a resource for researchers studying the immune response to SARS-CoV-2, is where the repertoires were released. The samples were drawn from the first 160 participants of the ongoing ImmuneRACE study and from 950 to 1,500 subjects provided by 6 global collaborators. The sample metadata nearly always contained a de-identified subject ID, COVID-19 status, age in years and sex. Where HLA class I and class II types were available, the types were taken from metadata supplied by the sample provider, not from assay-based typing. Results and caveats for the whole study, not just this receptor: How much clinical and demographic metadata was included differed by source and by participant, and the metadata was provided uncurated.

The CDR3 runs 15 amino acids, cysteine and phenylalanine included. Only the CDR3 portion is preserved as DNA: 45 bases, with reading frame beginning at the first base. Based on the germline V gene, the CDR1 and CDR2 sequences are SNHLY and FYNNEI. After removal of 3 bases from V and 2 bases from J, the junction retains 4 bases not matched to a gene. TCRbeta CDR3 regions were amplified from genomic DNA using the immunoSEQ Assay, a bias-controlled multiplex PCR. The study's processing was this. The number of nucleated cells in each sample was estimated from the amplification of reference gene primers within the assay. To quantify the absolute abundance of each unique TCRbeta CDR3 rearrangement, sequence reads were collapsed and filtered. For each sample, productive Simpson clonality was calculated by taking the square root of Simpson's diversity index across productive rearrangements. The table was pulled from immuneACCESS by TCRdb, which kept in-frame rearrangements only. Such tables lose some clones; where checked, under half of the loss comes from unresolved V genes, and the rest has no known cause. The DNA gave D and trimming, while V, J and clone size come from that table. The sample table shows a few hundred thousand clones, and roughly 84% are seen once. The ten largest make up 1.5% to 1.9% of the sample.

This TCR came from a woman aged 40 to 49 who had recovered from COVID-19. What was sequenced was peripheral blood. The chain links TRBV2 with TRBJ2-5, with 9 bases matching TRBD2. The CDR3 reads as follows: CASSDRSGRQETQYF. In nucleotides, the sequence is TGTGCCAGCAGTGATCGGAGCGGGAGGCAAGAGACCCAGTACTTC.